What follows describes a single T cell receptor (beta chain). Antigen specificity is unknown. Diagnosis rested on symptoms, serum thyroxine and TRAb, thyroid ultrasound, and orbital computed tomography. The authors obtained PBMCs from 7.5 to 10 ml of fresh peripheral blood. Germline loops: CDR1 SGDLS, CDR2 YYNGEE. Between the trimmed V and J ends, which lost 0 bases and 0 bases, there was a span of 15 bases. The CDR3 is 18 amino acids. RNA transcripts served as the template for amplifying TCR beta CDR3 regions. A first-round RT-PCR of the TCR CDR3 used the HTBI primer set. TCRdb re-derived calls from the multiplex PCR reads in MiXCR, one entry per CDR3 protein. The table includes some 700,000 distinct CDR3 sequences, roughly 17% detected once. The data derive from a study of T cells in Graves' hyperthyroidism and ophthalmopathy. Whole-study findings and limits: Model output signaled ophthalmopathy a median approximately 6 months ahead of onset. Most clonotypes expanded in the thyroid (above 0.001) were also present in blood.

The TCR was taken from a man aged 50 or older with Graves' hyperthyroidism. The sequencing sample was made of blood. The rearrangement uses TRBV9 and TRBJ2-2; TRBD1 might be the D (5 bases). CDR3 protein: CASSVAGKQDTNTGELFF. CDR3 sequence (DNA): TGTGCCAGCAGCGTAGCTGGTAAACAGGATACGAACACCGGGGAGCTGTTTTTT.